Each of the 26 T cell receptor beta chains below was sequenced from the same sample in a study of blood T cell repertoires in COVID-19. The table came from immunoSEQ multiplex PCR; TCRdb's copy has only in-frame clones and leaves some out. Of about 320,000 clones listed, 75% to 90% are singletons. Sequenced input: PBMCs or T cells enriched from blood (not recorded which). Receptors originate from a man between 60 and 70 years old who had recovered from COVID-19.

V usage is TRBV24-1 and J usage is TRBJ2-5; no clear D gene. Germline V lookup: CDR1 KGHDR, CDR2 SFDVKD. The V and J ends lost 1 base and 2 bases respectively, with 13 bases between them. The CDR3 covers 16 residues. In DNA form, the CDR3 reads TGTGCCACCAGTGATTTTGGCACAACGACACAAGAGACCCAGTACTTC. Protein sequence: CATSDFGTTTQETQYF.

The chain links TRBV18 to TRBJ1-5; no reliable D call. The V gene lost 3 bases and the J gene lost 2 bases, with 8 bases spanning the gap. CDR1 KGHSH and CDR2 LQKENI come from the germline V gene. The CDR3 is 14 residues long. CDR3 region: CASSPRLGNQPQHF. DNA for the CDR3: TGTGCCAGCTCACCGAGGCTTGGCAATCAGCCCCAGCATTTT.

CDR3 in amino acids: CASSDSGTGSYEQYF. CDR3 in DNA: TGTGCCAGCAGTGACTCGGGGACAGGCAGCTACGAGCAGTACTTC. The rearrangement uses TRBV2 and TRBJ2-7; TRBD1 matches 8 bases. With 3 bases clipped from V and 3 bases from J, the junction kept 7 bases outside the gene matches. Germline V lookup: CDR1 SNHLY, CDR2 FYNNEI. The CDR3 runs to 15 residues.

The chain joins TRBV11-2 to TRBJ2-7; TRBD2 agrees at 8 bases. The germline gives CDR1 SGHAT, CDR2 FQNNGV. The CDR3 spans 14 residues. V gave up 4 bases and J gave up 2 bases; unmatched junction bases: 4. The CDR3 spells CASSSWTSPYEQYF. CDR3 sequence (DNA): TGTGCCAGCAGCTCCTGGACTAGCCCCTACGAGCAGTACTTC.

The chain combines TRBV9 with TRBJ1-1, with 7 bases fitting TRBD1. V lost 6 bases, J lost 0 bases, and 5 bases stayed unmatched. The CDR3 has 14 residues. The germline V gene encodes CDR1 SGDLS and CDR2 YYNGEE. DNA for the CDR3: TGTGCCAGCACCCAGACAGGGATGAACACTGAAGCTTTCTTT. Translated, it gives CASTQTGMNTEAFF.

V is TRBV27 and J is TRBJ1-3; D uncertain. Trimming left V 1 base short and J 0 bases short, with 4 bases between. The CDR3 length is 14 residues. Germline V gene sequence: CDR1 MNHEY, CDR2 SMNVEV (reference sequence). The CDR3 bases are TGTGCCAGCAGTTTATACGGCTCTGGAAACACCATATATTTT. It specifies CASSLYGSGNTIYF.

This chain uses TRBV6-6 with TRBJ1-6; no definite D call. Deletions cut 4 bases from V and 7 bases from J, with 8 bases between. Germline V gives CDR1 MNHNY, CDR2 SVGAGI (reference sequence). CDR3 length: 13 residues. For the CDR3, the DNA is TGTGCCAGCAGTTCCCACGGGAATTCACCCCTCCACTTT. Its protein is CASSSHGNSPLHF.

V is TRBV20-1 and J is TRBJ1-4, with D perhaps TRBD1 (6 bases). Looked up from germline, CDR1 is DFQATT and CDR2 is SNEGSKA (reference sequence). This CDR3 is 11 amino acids long. The DNA of the CDR3 is TGCAGCCCACAGGGTAATGAAAAACTGTTTTTT. Protein: CSPQGNEKLFF.

This rearrangement joins TRBV19 to TRBJ2-7; D might be TRBD1 (6 bases). The germline V gene encodes CDR1 LNHDA and CDR2 SQIVND (reference sequence). V gave up 6 bases and J gave up 3 bases, with 12 bases separating them. The CDR3 is made up of 13 amino acids. The CDR3 here is CASRKTGFYEQYF. CDR3 nucleotides: TGTGCCAGTAGGAAGACAGGCTTCTACGAGCAGTACTTC.

The chain recombines TRBV5-4 with TRBJ2-5; perhaps TRBD2 as D (5 bases). CDR1 and CDR2 from the germline V gene are SGHNT and YYREEE (reference sequence). Trimming removed 4 bases from V and 5 bases from J, with 21 bases in between. The CDR3 is made up of 16 amino acids. The DNA of the CDR3 is TGTGCCAGCAGCAGTCCAAAGACTACCCCCAGGGAGACCCAGTACTTC. Its protein is CASSSPKTTPRETQYF.

The J gene is TRBJ2-2, the V gene TRBV19, with 9 bases fitting TRBD2. Germline trimming cut 10 bases from V and 3 bases from J; bases unmatched to any gene: 6. CDR3 size: 14 residues. CDR1 and CDR2 from the germline V gene are LNHDA and SQIVND (reference sequence). CDR3 sequence reads: CAIQTSGYTGELFF. The CDR3 DNA follows: TGTGCCATACAGACTAGCGGTTACACCGGGGAGCTGTTTTTT.

The rearrangement joins TRBV15 to TRBJ2-1, with 8 positions matching TRBD1. Losses at the gene ends were 2 bases for V and 1 base for J; bases not matched to a gene: 7. This CDR3 contains 17 residues. The germline V gene encodes CDR1 LNHNV and CDR2 YYDKDF (reference sequence). The CDR3 sequence: CATSRFPTGASYNEQFF. CDR3 DNA sequence: TGTGCCACCAGCAGATTCCCGACAGGGGCGTCCTACAATGAGCAGTTCTTC. Full variable domain (remainder filled in from reference TRBV15 and TRBJ2-1): DAMVIQNPRYQVTQFGKPVTLSCSQTLNHNVMYWYQQKSSQAPKLLFHYYDKDFNNEADTPDNFQSRRPNTSFCFLDIRSPGLGDTAMYLCATSRFPTGASYNEQFFGPGTRLTVL.

The V gene is TRBV29-1, the J gene TRBJ2-2, with D possibly being TRBD1 (6 bases). Looked up from germline, CDR1 is SQVTM and CDR2 is ANQGSEA. The CDR3 has 14 residues. Deletions cut 4 bases from V and 0 bases from J, with 9 bases between. The CDR3 nucleotides are TGCAGCGTTGCGGACAGCGCGAACACCGGGGAGCTGTTTTTT. Its protein is CSVADSANTGELFF.

The chain is built from TRBV7-6 and TRBJ2-7, with 7 bases that match TRBD1. Germline CDR1 SGHVS, CDR2 FNYEAQ. V shed 5 bases, J shed 2 bases, and the junction held 9 bases outside the gene matches. The CDR3 consists of 15 residues. The CDR3 sequence: CASSLDRALPYEQYF. The CDR3 DNA sequence: TGTGCCAGCAGCCTAGACAGGGCCCTTCCCTACGAGCAGTACTTC.

This chain joins TRBV28 and TRBJ2-1; perhaps TRBD2 as D (5 bases). V dropped 10 bases and J dropped 2 bases, with 12 bases sitting between them. Germline V gene data show CDR1 as MDHEN and CDR2 as SYDVKM. This CDR3 has 13 residues. The CDR3 sequence is CATWGAPYNEQFF. In nucleotides, the CDR3 is TGTGCCACCTGGGGAGCCCCCTACAATGAGCAGTTCTTC.

The gene calls are TRBV6-4 and TRBJ2-6; a possible D gene is TRBD1 (5 bases). The germline gives CDR1 MRHNA, CDR2 SNTAGT. The CDR3 spans 15 residues. Trimming removed 7 bases at V and 1 base at J, with 11 bases between. CDR3 in amino acids: CASTRDSSGANVLTF. CDR3 DNA sequence: TGTGCCAGCACCCGAGACAGTTCTGGGGCCAACGTCCTGACTTTC.

The genes are TRBV6-5 and TRBJ1-2, with 7 bases fitting TRBD1. V shed 6 bases and J 5 bases; nucleotides not matched to a gene: 6. The CDR3 contains 13 residues. CDR1 and CDR2 (germline): MNHEY, SVGAGI. The CDR3 region has the DNA TGTGCCAGCAGGGGGACAGTATTGTATGGCTACACCTTC. Translation gives CASRGTVLYGYTF.

The CDR3: CASSPAGLARYEQYF. The CDR3 DNA reads TGCGCCAGCAGCCCCGCGGGGCTCGCGAGGTACGAGCAGTACTTC. The chain joins TRBV5-1 to TRBJ2-7, with D perhaps TRBD2 (6 bases). The length of the CDR3 is 15 residues. The germline V and J ends were trimmed by 4 bases and 4 bases, with 18 bases remaining between them. Looked up from germline, CDR1 is SGHRS and CDR2 is YFSETQ.

CDR3 sequence: CASSLGLAGEGQFF. The CDR3 nucleotides read TGCGCCAGCAGCCTGGGACTAGCGGGAGAGGGGCAGTTCTTC. The V and J genes are TRBV5-1 and TRBJ2-1; 14 nucleotides line up with TRBD2. V gave up 4 bases and J gave up 12 bases; unmatched junction bases: 6. Germline V CDR1 and CDR2: SGHRS, YFSETQ. The CDR3 is made up of 14 amino acids.

The chain combines TRBV6-5 with TRBJ2-7, with 13 bases aligning to TRBD2. CDR3 length: 15 amino acids. Trimming removed 6 bases from V and 3 bases from J; junction bases left unmatched: 5. The germline gives CDR1 MNHEY, CDR2 SVGAGI. The DNA for the CDR3 is TGTGCCAGCAGGCGGACTAGCGGGAGTGTCTACGAGCAGTACTTC. It codes for CASRRTSGSVYEQYF.

This chain uses TRBV18 with TRBJ1-6; 10 bases map to TRBD1. The CDR3 totals 18 residues. The V and J ends lost 3 bases and 7 bases, in that order; junction bases with no gene match: 12. Germline CDR1 KGHSH, CDR2 LQKENI. This CDR3 reads CASSPTNVLTGGNSPLHF. Here the CDR3 DNA reads TGTGCCAGCTCACCGACGAACGTATTGACAGGGGGCAATTCACCCCTCCACTTT.

V usage is TRBV6-5 and J usage is TRBJ1-1; 10 positions agree with TRBD1. CDR1 is MNHEY and CDR2 is SVGAGI in the germline V gene. This CDR3 has 13 residues. Trimming at V came to 7 bases and at J to 9 bases, leaving 8 bases not matched to a gene. The CDR3: CASTKDRGLKAFF. The CDR3 DNA follows: TGTGCCAGCACCAAAGACAGGGGGCTTAAAGCTTTCTTT.

The chain carries TRBV12-5 and TRBJ2-1; 8 nucleotides agree with TRBD1. The CDR3 extends over 13 amino acids. Trimming took 7 bases from V and 5 from J; bases not matched to a gene: 4. Germline V lookup: CDR1 LGHNT, CDR2 FRNRAP. The CDR3 bases are TGTGCTAGTGCCTCGGACAGGGACAATGAGCAGTTCTTC. This sequence encodes CASASDRDNEQFF.

V and J are TRBV29-1 and TRBJ2-7; 10 bases align to TRBD2. Per the germline V gene, CDR1 is SQVTM and CDR2 is ANQGSEA. This CDR3 has 13 amino acids. V was clipped by 4 bases and J by 4 bases; unmatched bases: 4. CDR3 bases: TGCAGCGTTGCGGGGACTAGCGCATACGAGCAGTACTTC. This gives the protein CSVAGTSAYEQYF.

This clone has just one count. The V and J genes are TRBV9 and TRBJ1-4, with D uncertain. V dropped 5 bases and J dropped 0 bases, with 8 bases sitting between them. The CDR3 length is 14 residues. Germline CDR1 is SGDLS and CDR2 is YYNGEE. CDR3 bases: TGTGCCAGCAGTTCACAAGCAACTAATGAAAAACTGTTTTTT. Its translation: CASSSQATNEKLFF.

This chain uses TRBV5-1 with TRBJ2-1, with TRBD2 identical over 9 bases. The germline V gene has CDR1 SGHRS and CDR2 YFSETQ. Trimming at V came to 3 bases and at J to 4 bases, leaving 11 bases not matched to a gene. This CDR3 contains 17 residues. CDR3 sequence reads: CASSWGMTSGGYNEQFF. In DNA, the CDR3 is TGCGCCAGCAGCTGGGGAATGACTAGCGGAGGATACAATGAGCAGTTCTTC.